The 17 T cell receptor beta chains given below trace back to one sample, sequenced in a study of monozygotic twins with inflammatory bowel disease. Reanalyzing the 5' RACE reads, TCRdb keeps one entry per CDR3 protein, without DNA. The sample features some 170,000 distinct CDR3 sequences, with about 8% in its top ten. The sample consisted of blood. These receptors were taken from a human donor with ulcerative colitis or Crohn's disease, or a healthy co-twin of an affected twin (not recorded which).

The J gene is TRBJ1-1, the V gene TRBV7-6; lacking DNA, the TRBD1 call made by TCRdb goes unchecked. CDR1 and CDR2 from the germline V gene are SGHVS and FNYEAQ. The CDR3 is made up of 12 amino acids. The CDR3 reads CASSSHTGEAFF.

The gene calls are TRBV7-9 and TRBJ2-7; TCRdb outputs TRBD1, but without DNA this stays unchecked. The germline CDR1 and CDR2 sequences are SEHNR and FQNEAQ (reference sequence). CDR3 size: 15 residues. CDR3 in amino acids: CASSPGGHSLYEQYF.

CDR3 sequence reads: CATTGDGSNQPQHF. J is TRBJ1-5 and V is TRBV6-1; the TRBD1 assignment by TCRdb is unverifiable without DNA. Per germline, CDR1 MNHNS and CDR2 SASEGT. This CDR3 region has 14 residues.

V and J are TRBV25-1 and TRBJ2-3; TCRdb gives TRBD2 as the D gene, but with no DNA this cannot be confirmed. CDR1 is MGHDK, CDR2 SYGVNS, per germline. This CDR3 has 17 amino acids. CDR3: CASSESLVAGHTDTQYF. The full variable domain, in which reference TRBV25-1 and TRBJ2-3 provide the parts outside the CDR3, is EADIYQTPRYLVIGTGKKITLECSQTMGHDKMYWYQQDPGMELHLIHYSYGVNSTEKGDLSSESTVSRIRTEHFPLTLESARPSHTSQYLCASSESLVAGHTDTQYFGPGTRLTVL.

The V gene is TRBV9, the J gene TRBJ1-2. CDR1 and CDR2 from the germline V gene are SGDLS and YYNGEE. This CDR3 spans 12 amino acids. This chain's CDR3 is CASSVGNYGYTF.

This chain joins TRBV20-1 and TRBJ2-3; TCRdb indicates TRBD1, and absent DNA this call remains unverified. CDR1 and CDR2 (germline): DFQATT, SNEGSKA (reference sequence). The CDR3 covers 18 residues. The CDR3 loop reads CSARDTPPPRYLTDTQYF.

The chain recombines TRBV20-1 with TRBJ1-6; the TRBD1 assignment by TCRdb is unverifiable without DNA. The CDR3 contains 19 residues. Germline V gives CDR1 DFQATT, CDR2 SNEGSKA (reference sequence). The CDR3 sequence: CSARGWGGTASSYNSPLHF.

The chain has TRBV13 and TRBJ2-1. CDR3 size: 12 residues. From germline, CDR1 is PRHDT and CDR2 FYEKMQ (reference sequence). The CDR3: CASSLGRYEQFF.

This sequence joins TRBV20-1 and TRBJ1-1. In germline, CDR1 is DFQATT, CDR2 SNEGSKA (reference sequence). The CDR3 contains 15 residues. Here the CDR3 reads CSARDPAAGNTEAFF.

The chain carries TRBV5-1 and TRBJ1-1; TCRdb picks TRBD1, but there is no DNA to check that call. This CDR3 is 14 amino acids long. Germline V CDR1 and CDR2: SGHRS, YFSETQ. The CDR3 loop reads CASSLGGAEAEAFF.

The V gene is TRBV18, the J gene TRBJ2-3; absent DNA, TCRdb's TRBD1 call cannot be checked. There are 16 residues in the CDR3. Germline CDR1 reads KGHSH; CDR2 reads LQKENI. The CDR3 is CASSPNVPGSTDTQYF. Full variable domain (remainder filled in from reference TRBV18 and TRBJ2-3): NAGVMQNPRHLVRRRGQEARLRCSPMKGHSHVYWYRQLPEEGLKFMVYLQKENIIDESGMPKERFSAEFPKEGPSILRIQQVVRGDSAAYFCASSPNVPGSTDTQYFGPGTRLTVL.

J is TRBJ2-7 and V is TRBV28; absent DNA, TCRdb's TRBD1 call cannot be checked. This CDR3 region has 15 residues. Germline CDR1 reads MDHEN; CDR2 reads SYDVKM. CDR3 in amino acids: CASSPSGTAYYEQYF.

The rearrangement links TRBV6-5 to TRBJ2-1; lacking DNA, the TRBD2 call made by TCRdb goes unchecked. The germline gives CDR1 MNHEY, CDR2 SVGAGI. This CDR3 is built from 16 residues. This CDR3 is CASSYGSGLAANEQFF.

This chain joins TRBV24-1 and TRBJ2-1; TCRdb indicates TRBD1, and absent DNA this call remains unverified. The CDR3 loop spans 16 amino acids. Germline CDR1 reads KGHDR; CDR2 reads SFDVKD. CDR3 sequence: CATSPFGGVGQNEQFF.

J is TRBJ1-2 and V is TRBV12-3 or TRBV12-4; TCRdb names TRBD1, which stays unverified in the absence of DNA. This CDR3 region has 13 residues. Here the CDR3 reads CASSLVGTHGYTF.

V gene TRBV6-5 combines with J gene TRBJ1-5. The CDR3 covers 14 residues. CDR1 MNHEY and CDR2 SVGAGI come from the germline V gene. CDR3 sequence reads: CASSYSEGDQPQHF.

The chain has TRBV27 and TRBJ1-2; the TRBD1 assignment by TCRdb is unverifiable without DNA. This CDR3 has 14 residues. Germline assignment: CDR1 MNHEY and CDR2 SMNVEV (reference sequence). The CDR3 loop reads CASSPQGGAGGYTF.